This T cell receptor beta chain originates from a study of CD8+ T cells in alopecia areata. Treatment of the sample: oral pan-JAK inhibitor, 5-10 mg twice daily. The CDR3 extends over 14 amino acids. CDR1 and CDR2 (germline): MDHEN, SYDVKM. The V and J ends lost 6 bases and 5 bases respectively, with 16 bases between them. A few counts support this clone. RNA extraction was followed by reverse transcription into cDNA, which acted as the sequencing template. Assay used: immunoSEQ multiplex PCR; TCRdb lists only in-frame clones, some missing. This sample yields 90,000 to 100,000 clones, of which more than 55% are seen a single time; around 15% belongs to the top ten.

The chain recombines TRBV28 with TRBJ2-5, with D unresolved. Sequencing was performed on CD8+ T cells sorted from blood, taken at week 4, from a patient treated with tofacitinib. This receptor was obtained from a human donor with alopecia areata. For the CDR3, the DNA is TGTGCCAGCAGGCCACCCGGGTCGTGGGAGACCCAGTACTTC. Amino acids: CASRPPGSWETQYF.